This T cell receptor beta chain is from a study of blood T cells in healthy people across ages. Study-wide results and limits: Naive CD4+ cells and diversity were both higher in long-lived donors than in aged donors. The study found TCR beta diversity correlated strongly with naive T cell percentage.

Remarks on this clonotype: The antigen is not known. This sequence may be a read error, since a much larger clone differs from it by one base.

With a J-beta primer mix and a sample-barcoded 5' primer, a second PCR ran about 7 to 12 cycles. TCRdb re-called the 5' RACE reads through MiXCR, storing one row per CDR3 protein. The data contain about 1,500,000 distinct CDR3 sequences, roughly 28% of them singletons. This CDR3 comprises 13 residues. Germline CDR1 reads LGHNA; CDR2 reads YSLEER. Ten milliliters of peripheral blood were drawn from each donor into EDTA-treated tubes. The V call is TRBV4-3, the J call TRBJ2-5; D may be TRBD1 (6 bases). This TCR was sampled from a young woman in good health. Specimen: blood. CDR3 residues: CASGQNREETQYF. Here the CDR3 DNA reads TGCGCCAGCGGCCAAAACAGGGAAGAGACCCAGTACTTC.